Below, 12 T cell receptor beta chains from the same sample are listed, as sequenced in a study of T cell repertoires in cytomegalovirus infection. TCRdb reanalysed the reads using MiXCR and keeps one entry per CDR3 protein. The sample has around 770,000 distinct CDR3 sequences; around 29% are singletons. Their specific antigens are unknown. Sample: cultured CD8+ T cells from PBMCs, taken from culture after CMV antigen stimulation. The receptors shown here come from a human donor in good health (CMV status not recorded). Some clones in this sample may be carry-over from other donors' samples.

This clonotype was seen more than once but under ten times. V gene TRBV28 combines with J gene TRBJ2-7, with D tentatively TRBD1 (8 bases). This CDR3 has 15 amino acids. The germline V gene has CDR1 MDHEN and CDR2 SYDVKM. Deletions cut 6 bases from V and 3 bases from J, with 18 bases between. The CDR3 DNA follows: TGTGCCAGCAGCCCCGGACAGGGAGGGAACTACGAGCAGTACTTC. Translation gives CASSPGQGGNYEQYF. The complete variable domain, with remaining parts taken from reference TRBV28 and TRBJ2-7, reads DVKVTQSSRYLVKRTGEKVFLECVQDMDHENMFWYRQDPGLGLRLIYFSYDVKMKEKGDIPEGYSVSREKKERFSLILESASTNQTSMYLCASSPGQGGNYEQYFGPGTRLTVT.

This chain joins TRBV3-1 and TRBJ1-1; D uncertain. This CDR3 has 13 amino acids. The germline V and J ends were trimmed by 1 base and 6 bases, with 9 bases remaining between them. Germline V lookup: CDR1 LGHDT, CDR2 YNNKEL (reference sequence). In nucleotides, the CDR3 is TGTGCCAGCAGCCAAGTTTGGGAACCTGAAGCTTTCTTT. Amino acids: CASSQVWEPEAFF. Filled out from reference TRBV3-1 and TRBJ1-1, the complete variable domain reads DTAVSQTPKYLVTQMGNDKSIKCEQNLGHDTMYWYKQDSKKFLKIMFSYNNKELIINETVPNRFSPKSPDKAHLNLHINSLELGDSAVYFCASSQVWEPEAFFGQGTRLTVV.

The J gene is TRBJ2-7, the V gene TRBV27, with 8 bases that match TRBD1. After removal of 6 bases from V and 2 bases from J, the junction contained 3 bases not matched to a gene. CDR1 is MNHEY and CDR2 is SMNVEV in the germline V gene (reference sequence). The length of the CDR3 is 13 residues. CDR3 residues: CASRGQEAYEQYF. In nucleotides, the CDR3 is TGTGCCAGCAGGGGACAGGAGGCCTACGAGCAGTACTTC.

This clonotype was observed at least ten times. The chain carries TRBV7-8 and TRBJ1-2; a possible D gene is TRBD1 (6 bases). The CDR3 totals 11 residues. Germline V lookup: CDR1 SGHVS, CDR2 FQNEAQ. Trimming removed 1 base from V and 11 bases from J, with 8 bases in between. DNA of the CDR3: TGTGCCAGCAGCTTAGGGGGGCGGTACACCTTC. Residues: CASSLGGRYTF. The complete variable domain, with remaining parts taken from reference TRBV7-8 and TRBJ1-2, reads GAGVSQSPRYKVAKRGQDVALRCDPISGHVSLFWYQQALGQGPEFLTYFQNEAQLDKSGLPSDRFFAERPEGSVSTLKIQRTQQEDSAVYLCASSLGGRYTFGSGTRLTVV.

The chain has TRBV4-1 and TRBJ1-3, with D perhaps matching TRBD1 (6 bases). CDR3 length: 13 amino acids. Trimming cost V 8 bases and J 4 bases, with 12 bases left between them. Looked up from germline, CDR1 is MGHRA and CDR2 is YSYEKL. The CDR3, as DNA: TGCGCCAGCGGCTGGACAGAAGGAAACACCATATATTTT. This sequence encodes CASGWTEGNTIYF.

The CDR3 nucleotides are TGCGCCAGCAGTTGGACGGGACAGAACTACGAGCAGTACTTC. This codes for CASSWTGQNYEQYF. This chain links TRBV5-1 with TRBJ2-7; the match to TRBD1 covers 7 bases. The V gene's germline CDR1 is SGHRS and CDR2 YFSETQ. Germline trimming cut 5 bases from V and 3 bases from J; bases unmatched to any gene: 8. This CDR3 spans 14 amino acids.

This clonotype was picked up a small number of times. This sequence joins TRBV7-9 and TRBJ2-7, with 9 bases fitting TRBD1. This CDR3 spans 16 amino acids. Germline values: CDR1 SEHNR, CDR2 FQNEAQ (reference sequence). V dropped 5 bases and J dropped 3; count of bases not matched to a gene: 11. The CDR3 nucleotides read TGTGCCAGCAGCGCACCGGGACAGGGAATGGACTACGAGCAGTACTTC. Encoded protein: CASSAPGQGMDYEQYF.

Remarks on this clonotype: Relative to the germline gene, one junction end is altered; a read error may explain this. This CDR3 reads CASSQGEMYSNQPQHF. Written as DNA, the CDR3 is TGTGCCAGCAGCCAGGGAGAGATGTATAGCAATCAGCCCCAGCATTTT. V gene TRBV4-1 combines with J gene TRBJ1-5; D possibly corresponds to TRBD1 (5 bases). Per the germline V gene, CDR1 is MGHRA and CDR2 is YSYEKL. The CDR3 is made up of 16 amino acids.

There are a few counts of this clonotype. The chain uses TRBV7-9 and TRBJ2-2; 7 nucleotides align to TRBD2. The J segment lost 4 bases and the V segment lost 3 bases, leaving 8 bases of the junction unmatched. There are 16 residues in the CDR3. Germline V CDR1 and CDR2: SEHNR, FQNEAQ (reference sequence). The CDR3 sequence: CASSLGSGVLTGELFF. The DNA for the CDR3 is TGTGCCAGCAGCTTGGGAAGCGGGGTGCTCACCGGGGAGCTGTTTTTT.

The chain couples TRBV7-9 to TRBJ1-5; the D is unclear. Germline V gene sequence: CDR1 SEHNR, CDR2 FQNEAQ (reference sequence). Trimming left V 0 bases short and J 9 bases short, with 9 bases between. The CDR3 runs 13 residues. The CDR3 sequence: CASSLAAVRPQHF. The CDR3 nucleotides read TGTGCCAGCAGCTTAGCGGCCGTCCGGCCCCAGCATTTT. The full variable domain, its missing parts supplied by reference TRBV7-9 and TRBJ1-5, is DTGVSQNPRHKITKRGQNVTFRCDPISEHNRLYWYRQTLGQGPEFLTYFQNEAQLEKSRLLSDRFSAERPKGSFSTLEIQRTEQGDSAMYLCASSLAAVRPQHFGDGTRLSIL.

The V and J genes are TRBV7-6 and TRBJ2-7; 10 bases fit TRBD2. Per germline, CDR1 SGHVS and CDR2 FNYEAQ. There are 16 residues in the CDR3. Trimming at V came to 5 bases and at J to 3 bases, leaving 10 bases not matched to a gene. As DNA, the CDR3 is TGTGCCAGCAGCAGTAGCGGGGGGCCTAGACGCTACGAGCAGTACGTC. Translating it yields CASSSSGGPRRYEQYV.

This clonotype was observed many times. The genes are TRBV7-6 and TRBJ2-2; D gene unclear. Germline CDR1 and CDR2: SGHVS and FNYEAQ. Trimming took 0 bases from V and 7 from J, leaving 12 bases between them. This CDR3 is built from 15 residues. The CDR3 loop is CASSLAPRVYGELFF. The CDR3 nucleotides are TGTGCCAGCAGCTTAGCACCCCGGGTCTACGGGGAGCTGTTTTTT.